This T cell receptor beta chain was sequenced during a study of cytomegalovirus exposure and HLA in healthy donors. The CDR3 loop spans 16 amino acids. Per germline, CDR1 SGDLS and CDR2 YYNGEE. V shed 0 bases and J shed 3 bases, with 14 bases lying between them. Study-level findings and limits: The study put 150 to 200 TCR beta chains on its list as cytomegalovirus-associated.

With regard to this clone: Its antigen remains unknown.

With 60 Vbeta and 13 Jbeta primers, the PCR was carried out. Sequenced by immunoSEQ multiplex PCR; TCRdb stores in-frame clones only, minus some. The repertoire includes roughly 130,000 clones, roughly 84% of them detected once, and about 3% sits in the top ten. This TCR was recovered from a woman younger than 35 in good health and CMV-seropositive. Sequenced: PBMCs. The chain combines TRBV9 with TRBJ2-3; D is possibly TRBD2 (7 bases). DNA for the CDR3: TGTGCCAGCAGCGTAGGAGCGGGGACAAGAACAGATACGCAGTATTTT. Amino acids: CASSVGAGTRTDTQYF.